A selection of T cell receptor beta chains follows, all from one sample in a study of PD-L1 blockade in urothelial cancer. Assay: immunoSEQ multiplex PCR; the TCRdb copy retains only in-frame clones and omits some. In the table there are just over 50,000 clones, around 87% of which are singletons. Material: PBMCs, obtained around atezolizumab (anti-PD-L1) treatment. All receptors derive from a man between 60 and 75 years old with urothelial cancer. CDR3s include the opening cysteine and the closing phenylalanine or tryptophan.

V gene	J gene	CDR3 protein
TRBV27	TRBJ2-3	CASSPLTSGGADTQYF
TRBV27	TRBJ2-7	CASSPPLGGGAGLYEQYF
TRBV28	TRBJ2-5	CASSSGTIRHQETQYF
TRBV6-5	TRBJ1-3	CASSYSRARSGNTIYF
TRBV7-6	TRBJ2-7	CASSPRTGYYEQYF
TRBV7-8	TRBJ2-3	CASSLEGTGLAGLGGTDTQYF
TRBV6-5	TRBJ1-2	CASSPIDHYNYGYTF
TRBV5-1	TRBJ2-1	CASSYGTSGEQFF
TRBV11-3	TRBJ1-3	CASSLRGAGNTIYF
TRBV7-2	TRBJ2-1	CASSFLAGGRNEQFF
TRBV7-8	TRBJ1-6	CASSLALRDSPLHF
TRBV30	TRBJ1-5	CAWSVGDRRQPQHF
TRBV6-5	TRBJ1-6	CASSYGGSNSPLHF
TRBV6-5	TRBJ1-3	CASRQGTGNTIYF
TRBV28	TRBJ2-2	CASSVYSLSGELFF
TRBV6-5	TRBJ1-3	CASSRTGGSNTIYF
TRBV19	TRBJ2-1	CASSIDRGQGVNEQFF
TRBV10-1	TRBJ1-1	CASSEGRGTEAFF
TRBV27	TRBJ2-1	CASSLDGGGEQFF
TRBV9	TRBJ1-6	CASSERPGGFGSPLHF
TRBV18	TRBJ1-1	CASSSTGGADTEAFF
TRBV7-9	TRBJ1-5	CASSLGGSQPQHF
TRBV9	TRBJ2-7	CATPTGTHEQYF
TRBV11-2	TRBJ2-6	CASSLNRQGGGANVLTF
TRBV6-6	TRBJ2-2	CASSYRRDSRWELFF
TRBV7-8	TRBJ2-1	CASSPLNNEQFF
TRBV7-3	TRBJ2-3	CASSLRLATDTQYF
TRBV4-3	TRBJ1-2	CASSQGPGLTMGYTF
TRBV4-1	TRBJ2-1	CASSQDQYNEQFF
TRBV19	TRBJ1-1	CASQGFANTEAFF
TRBV11-3	TRBJ2-3	CASSLDSIGTQYF
TRBV11-3	TRBJ2-1	CASSLGGYNEQFF
TRBV19	TRBJ2-1	CASSIGGLAYNEQFF
TRBV5-1	TRBJ2-1	CASSLAGSSYNEQFF
TRBV28	TRBJ2-7	CASSSGGDEQYF
TRBV7-2	TRBJ1-1	CASSLGRFTEAFF
TRBV30	TRBJ2-1	CAWAGLAGSNEQFF
TRBV19	TRBJ2-7	CASSGVDRSAYEQYF
TRBV30	TRBJ1-6	CAWSAGQNLSPLHF
TRBV30	TRBJ2-1	CAWREFGSYNEQFF
TRBV9	TRBJ1-2	CASSVVGQMGGYTF
TRBV4-2	TRBJ2-2	CASSQTNRGFQTGELFF
TRBV7-3	TRBJ2-7	CASSLVAGVSYEQYF
TRBV6-1	TRBJ2-7	CASSMDNLSSYEQYF
TRBV19	TRBJ1-1	CASSRTGGIVEAFF
TRBV6-5	TRBJ1-4	CASRTDRGSEKLFF
TRBV30	TRBJ1-1	CAWSPVGGVFAEAFF
TRBV6-1	TRBJ1-2	CASSEAGTGNYGYTF
TRBV6-5	TRBJ1-1	CASSYADRNTEAFF
TRBV9	TRBJ2-2	CASSAGEAGELFF
TRBV16	TRBJ1-4	CASSQDTQGEKLFF